This entry lists 15 T cell receptor beta chains sequenced from one sample in a study of blood T cell repertoires in COVID-19. Some clones are missing from TCRdb's copy, which holds only in-frame ones; the method was immunoSEQ multiplex PCR. In the table there are more than 200,000 clones, 88% of which are singletons. Sequenced input: peripheral blood. The source is a human donor in a cohort sampled during active COVID-19.

J is TRBJ2-7 and V is TRBV7-9; 7 bases are a match to TRBD1. Germline CDR1 SEHNR, CDR2 FQNEAQ (reference sequence). J lost 3 bases, V lost 5 bases, and 4 bases had no gene match. CDR3 length: 13 residues. CDR3 amino acids: CASSTGQIYEQYF. CDR3 coding DNA: TGTGCCAGCAGCACGGGACAGATCTACGAGCAGTACTTC.

The rearrangement links TRBV11-2 to TRBJ1-3, with TRBD1 as a possible D gene (6 bases). V gave up 5 bases and J gave up 3 bases, with 14 bases separating them. CDR1 and CDR2 from the germline V gene are SGHAT and FQNNGV. This CDR3 is built from 15 residues. CDR3 protein: CASSPSGVYGNTIYF. In DNA, the CDR3 is TGTGCCAGCAGCCCATCAGGGGTTTATGGAAACACCATATATTTT.

The chain joins TRBV7-8 to TRBJ1-5; 7 nucleotides agree with TRBD1. Germline V gene lookup returns CDR1 SGHVS and CDR2 FQNEAQ. The junction had 14 bases not matched to a gene; V was cut back by 5 bases and J by 7 bases. The CDR3 runs to 16 residues. CDR3 nucleotide sequence: TGTGCCAGCAGCGAACACCGACAGGGCACCCAACAGCCCCAGCATTTT. Translated: CASSEHRQGTQQPQHF.

The chain employs TRBV6-5 and TRBJ1-2; tentative D call: TRBD1 (5 bases). Germline assignment: CDR1 MNHEY and CDR2 SVGAGI. V was trimmed by 4 bases and J by 6 bases, leaving 12 bases between them. The CDR3 extends over 13 amino acids. In DNA, the CDR3 is TGTGCCAGCAGTTCTGGGGGGGTAAATGGCTACACCTTC. As protein: CASSSGGVNGYTF.

The rearrangement links TRBV6-1 to TRBJ1-2, with a tentative D call TRBD1 (5 bases). V shed 2 bases and J shed 7 bases, with 17 bases lying between them. The V gene's germline CDR1 is MNHNS and CDR2 SASEGT. CDR3 size: 15 residues. The CDR3 DNA reads TGTGCCAGCAGTGAAAGGAAAGACAGTAGCTCTGGCTACACCTTC. Translating it yields CASSERKDSSSGYTF.

The chain combines TRBV13 with TRBJ1-1; D gene uncertain. The CDR3 sequence is 17 residues long. With 5 bases removed from V and 4 bases from J, the gap between germline ends came to 23 bases. CDR1 and CDR2 (germline): PRHDT, FYEKMQ (reference sequence). CDR3 DNA sequence: TGTGCCAGCAGCCCGAGCCCCCTTTTAAGAGCAATCACTGAAGCTTTCTTT. This sequence encodes CASSPSPLLRAITEAFF.

The CDR3 region has the DNA TGCGCCAGCAGTCAGCCAACAGGGGCGGGTACTGAAGCTTTCTTT. Protein sequence: CASSQPTGAGTEAFF. The V and J genes are TRBV23-1 and TRBJ1-1; TRBD1 matches 7 bases. TRBV23-1 is assigned to the ORF class and has an uncertain function. The ends lost 3 bases at V and 5 bases at J; junction bases unmatched: 9. This CDR3 region has 15 residues.

CDR3 sequence (DNA): TGTGCCAGCAGCCAGAGGGCGCAGCGATATTGGGACACCATATATTTT. Translated: CASSQRAQRYWDTIYF. The chain links TRBV3-1 (or the pseudogene TRBV3-2) to TRBJ1-3; D gene unclear. V dropped 3 bases and J dropped 8 bases, with 20 bases sitting between them. Germline V gene sequence: CDR1 LGHDT, CDR2 YNNKEL (reference sequence). CDR3 length: 16 amino acids.

V gene TRBV7-9 combines with J gene TRBJ2-7, with 8 bases that match TRBD2. The ends lost 5 bases at V and 2 bases at J; junction bases unmatched: 5. In germline, CDR1 is SEHNR, CDR2 FQNEAQ (reference sequence). This CDR3 has 14 amino acids. CDR3 in DNA: TGTGCCAGCAGCCCAAGACTAGCGCCCTACGAGCAGTACTTC. Its protein product is CASSPRLAPYEQYF.

The chain combines TRBV12-3 or TRBV12-4 with TRBJ2-7; 8 bases line up with TRBD2. This CDR3 has 11 amino acids. With V trimmed by 7 bases and J by 5 bases, 1 base remained unmatched. The CDR3 DNA reads TGTGCCAGCACAGCGGGGGACGAGCAGTACTTC. Translating it yields CASTAGDEQYF.

The V gene is TRBV6-6, the J gene TRBJ2-7; D possibly corresponds to TRBD1 (6 bases). Deletions cut 5 bases from V and 3 bases from J, with 14 bases between. The CDR3 has 14 amino acids. Germline values: CDR1 MNHNY, CDR2 SVGAGI (reference sequence). The CDR3 DNA reads TGTGCCAGCAGTGGGCAACAGGGTGTCTACGAGCAGTACTTC. Its translation is CASSGQQGVYEQYF.

The rearrangement uses TRBV27 and TRBJ2-7, with TRBD1 as a possible D gene (6 bases). The length of the CDR3 is 13 residues. CDR1 MNHEY and CDR2 SMNVEV come from the germline V gene (reference sequence). V was clipped by 5 bases and J by 3 bases, with 11 bases between them. The CDR3 sequence is CASSGQPYYEQYF. CDR3 sequence (DNA): TGTGCCAGCAGTGGACAGCCTTACTACGAGCAGTACTTC.

DNA of the CDR3: TGCGCCAGCAGCCTACAAATGTTCGGGCGGGAGATCCACGAGCAGTACTTC. This sequence encodes CASSLQMFGREIHEQYF. The chain uses TRBV4-1 and TRBJ2-7; 7 positions match TRBD2. Germline V lookup: CDR1 MGHRA, CDR2 YSYEKL. V lost 4 bases, J lost 5 bases, and 17 bases stayed unmatched. This CDR3 has 17 amino acids.

J is TRBJ1-5 and V is TRBV7-9; TRBD1 matches 7 bases. This CDR3 has 14 amino acids. After removal of 4 bases from V and 6 bases from J, the junction contained 6 bases not matched to a gene. Germline V gives CDR1 SEHNR, CDR2 FQNEAQ (reference sequence). This CDR3 is CASSSTGAGQPQHF. In nucleotides, the CDR3 is TGTGCCAGCAGCTCCACAGGGGCCGGTCAGCCCCAGCATTTT.

Remarks on this clone: At one boundary the junction diverges from the germline segment, which might be a read error. V and J are TRBV19 and TRBJ2-7; 9 bases map to TRBD1. Germline CDR1 LNHDA, CDR2 SQIVND (reference sequence). The CDR3 length is 16 residues. CDR3 coding DNA: TGTGCCAGTAGTAGAGTCCCGGGACAGGGCTCCCACGAGCAGTACTTC. It encodes CASSRVPGQGSHEQYF.